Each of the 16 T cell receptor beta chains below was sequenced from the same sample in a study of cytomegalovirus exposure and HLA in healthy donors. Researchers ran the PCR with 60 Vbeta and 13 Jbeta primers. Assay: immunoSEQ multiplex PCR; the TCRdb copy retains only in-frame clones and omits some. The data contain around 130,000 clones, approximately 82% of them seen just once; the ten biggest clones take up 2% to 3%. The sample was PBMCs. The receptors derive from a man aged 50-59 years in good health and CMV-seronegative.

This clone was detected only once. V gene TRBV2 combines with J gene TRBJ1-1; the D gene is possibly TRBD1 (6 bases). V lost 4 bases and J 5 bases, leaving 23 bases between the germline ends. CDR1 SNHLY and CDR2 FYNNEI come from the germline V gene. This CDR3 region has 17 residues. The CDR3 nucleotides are TGTGCCAGCAGTGTTAGAGGTTTACGGGGGGGACATACTGAAGCTTTCTTT. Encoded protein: CASSVRGLRGGHTEAFF.

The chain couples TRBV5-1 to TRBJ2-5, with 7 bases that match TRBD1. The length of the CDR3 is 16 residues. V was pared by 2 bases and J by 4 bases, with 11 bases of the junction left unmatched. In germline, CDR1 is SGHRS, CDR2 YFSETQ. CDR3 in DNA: TGCGCCAGCAGCTTTTTAGGACAGGCGGGTTTAGAGACCCAGTACTTC. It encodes CASSFLGQAGLETQYF.

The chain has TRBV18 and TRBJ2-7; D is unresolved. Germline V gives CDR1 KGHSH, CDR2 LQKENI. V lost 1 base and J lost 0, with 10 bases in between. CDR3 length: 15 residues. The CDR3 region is CASSPRRTSSYEQYF. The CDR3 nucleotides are TGTGCCAGCTCACCACGTCGTACTTCCTCCTACGAGCAGTACTTC.

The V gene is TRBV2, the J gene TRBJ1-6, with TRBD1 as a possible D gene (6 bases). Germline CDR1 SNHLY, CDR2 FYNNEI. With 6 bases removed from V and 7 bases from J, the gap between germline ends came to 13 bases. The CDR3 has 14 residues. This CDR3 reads CASRIQGGNSPLHF. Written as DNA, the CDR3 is TGTGCCAGCAGGATACAGGGCGGAAATTCACCCCTCCACTTT.

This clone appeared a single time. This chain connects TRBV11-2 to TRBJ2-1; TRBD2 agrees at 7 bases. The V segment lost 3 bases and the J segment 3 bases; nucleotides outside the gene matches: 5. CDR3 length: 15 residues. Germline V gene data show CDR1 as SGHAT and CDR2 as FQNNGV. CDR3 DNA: TGTGCCAGCAGCTTTGGGGCTAGCGGCTACAATGAGCAGTTCTTC. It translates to CASSFGASGYNEQFF.

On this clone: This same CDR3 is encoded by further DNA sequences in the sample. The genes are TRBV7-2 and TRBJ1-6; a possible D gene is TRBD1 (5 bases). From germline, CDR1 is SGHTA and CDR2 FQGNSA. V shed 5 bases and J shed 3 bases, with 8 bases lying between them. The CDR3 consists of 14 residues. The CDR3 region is CASSVDNYNSPLHF. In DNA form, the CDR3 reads TGTGCCAGCAGCGTGGACAACTATAATTCACCCCTCCACTTT.

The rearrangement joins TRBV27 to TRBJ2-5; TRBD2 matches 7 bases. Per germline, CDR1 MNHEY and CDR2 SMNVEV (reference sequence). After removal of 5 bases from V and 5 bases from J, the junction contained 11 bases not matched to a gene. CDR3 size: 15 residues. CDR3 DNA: TGTGCCAGCAGTATTACGGGGGGATGGGGGGAGACCCAGTACTTC. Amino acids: CASSITGGWGETQYF.

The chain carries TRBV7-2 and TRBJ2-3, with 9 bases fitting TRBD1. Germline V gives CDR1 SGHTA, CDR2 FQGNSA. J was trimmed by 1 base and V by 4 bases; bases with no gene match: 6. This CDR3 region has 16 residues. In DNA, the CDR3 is TGTGCCAGCAGCTCAGGACAGGGGAGGGGCACAGATACGCAGTATTTT. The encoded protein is CASSSGQGRGTDTQYF. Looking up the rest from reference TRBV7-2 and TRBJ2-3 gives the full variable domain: GAGVSQSPSNKVTEKGKDVELRCDPISGHTALYWYRQSLGQGLEFLIYFQGNSAPDKSGLPSDRFSAERTGGSVSTLTIQRTQQEDSAVYLCASSSGQGRGTDTQYFGPGTRLTVL.

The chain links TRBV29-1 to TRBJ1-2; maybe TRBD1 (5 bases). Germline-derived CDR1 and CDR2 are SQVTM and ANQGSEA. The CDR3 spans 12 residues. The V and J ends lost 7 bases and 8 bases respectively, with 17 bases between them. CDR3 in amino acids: CSGGGQGKGYTF. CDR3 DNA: TGCAGCGGGGGAGGGCAGGGTAAAGGCTACACCTTC.

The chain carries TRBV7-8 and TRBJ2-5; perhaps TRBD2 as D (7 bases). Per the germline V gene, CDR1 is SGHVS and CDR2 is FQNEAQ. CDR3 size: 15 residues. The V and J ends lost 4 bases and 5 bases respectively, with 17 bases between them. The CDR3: CASSSLADRVETQYF. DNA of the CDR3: TGTGCCAGCAGCTCTCTAGCGGACAGAGTGGAGACCCAGTACTTC.

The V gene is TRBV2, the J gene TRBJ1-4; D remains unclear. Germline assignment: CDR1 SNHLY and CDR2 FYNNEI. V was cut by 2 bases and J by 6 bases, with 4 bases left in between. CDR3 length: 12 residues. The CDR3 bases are TGTGCCAGCAGTGAACGGGATGAAAAACTGTTTTTT. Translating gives CASSERDEKLFF.

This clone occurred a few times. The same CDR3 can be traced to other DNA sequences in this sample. CDR3 coding DNA: TGTGCCAGTAGACTAGCGGGAGATACGCAGTATTTT. It translates to CASRLAGDTQYF. This chain links TRBV19 with TRBJ2-3; 9 bases align to TRBD2. Per germline, CDR1 LNHDA and CDR2 SQIVND (reference sequence). The CDR3 spans 12 residues. The ends lost 6 bases at V and 5 bases at J; junction bases unmatched: 0.

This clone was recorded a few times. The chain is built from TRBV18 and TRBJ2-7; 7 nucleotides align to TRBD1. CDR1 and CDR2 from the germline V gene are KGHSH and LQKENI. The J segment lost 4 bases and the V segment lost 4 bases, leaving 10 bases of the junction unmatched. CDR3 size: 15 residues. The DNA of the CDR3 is TGTGCCAGCTCACTTGGGGGACAGTCCGCTTACGAGCAGTACTTC. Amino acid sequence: CASSLGGQSAYEQYF.

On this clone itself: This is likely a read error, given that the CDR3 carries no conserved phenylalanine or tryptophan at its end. The CDR3 DNA follows: TGCGCCAGCAGCCAAGACAGAATCACGAACTATGGCTACACCGTC. The encoded protein is CASSQDRITNYGYTV. V is TRBV4-3 and J is TRBJ1-2, with no clear D. CDR1 is LGHNA and CDR2 is YSLEER in the germline V gene. V lost 0 bases, J lost 2 bases, and 10 bases lay in between. This CDR3 is 15 amino acids long.

The CDR3 DNA is TGTGCCAGCAGTCAACTAGCGGGGCTATCTCCCTACGAGCAGTACTTC. It specifies CASSQLAGLSPYEQYF. The chain recombines TRBV5-6 with TRBJ2-7; 10 bases match TRBD2. Trimming took 5 bases from V and 2 from J; bases not matched to a gene: 10. The length of the CDR3 is 16 residues. CDR1 and CDR2 (germline): SGHDT, YYEEEE.

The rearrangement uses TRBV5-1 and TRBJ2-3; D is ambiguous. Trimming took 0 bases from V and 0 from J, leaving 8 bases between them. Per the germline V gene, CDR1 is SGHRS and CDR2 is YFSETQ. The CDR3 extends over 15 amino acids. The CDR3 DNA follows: TGCGCCAGCAGCTTGGTACCGACTAGCACAGATACGCAGTATTTT. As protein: CASSLVPTSTDTQYF.